A single sample gave rise to the 13 T cell receptor beta chains below, sequenced in a study of cytomegalovirus exposure and HLA in healthy donors. The PCR made use of 60 Vbeta and 13 Jbeta primers. Only in-frame clones appear in the TCRdb table, and some are missing; sequencing was by immunoSEQ multiplex PCR. The sample has about 150,000 clones; about 74% are singletons. Sequences were obtained from PBMCs. The origin of the receptors is a young man in good health and CMV-seropositive.

This clone is a singleton in its sample. This chain uses TRBV29-1 with TRBJ2-3, with 8 bases aligning to TRBD2. CDR3 length: 15 amino acids. Germline V lookup: CDR1 SQVTM, CDR2 ANQGSEA. V shed 4 bases and J 3 bases; nucleotides not matched to a gene: 9. In DNA form, the CDR3 reads TGCAGCGTTGTAGCGACAGCGGGGGTGACAGATACGCAGTATTTT. Its translation: CSVVATAGVTDTQYF.

V and J are TRBV6-5 and TRBJ2-7; a weak D match, TRBD1 (6 bases). The V gene's germline CDR1 is MNHEY and CDR2 SVGAGI. The CDR3 length is 13 residues. Trimming removed 8 bases from V and 8 bases from J, with 19 bases in between. Here the CDR3 DNA reads TGTGCCAGCTCTCGATCCCCCCGGGACAAGCAGTACTTC. Protein product: CASSRSPRDKQYF.

The chain carries TRBV5-1 and TRBJ2-1; possibly TRBD2 for D (5 bases). There are 14 residues in the CDR3. Trimming took off 4 bases at V and 8 bases at J, with 16 bases between the two ends. Per germline, CDR1 SGHRS and CDR2 YFSETQ. CDR3 in amino acids: CASSDGDFFHEQFF. For the CDR3, the DNA is TGCGCCAGCAGCGACGGGGATTTTTTCCATGAGCAGTTCTTC.

The chain joins TRBV30 to TRBJ2-1; 10 bases map to TRBD2. This CDR3 is 14 amino acids long. The V gene's germline CDR1 is GTSNPN and CDR2 SVGIG (reference sequence). In DNA form, the CDR3 reads TGTGCGGGGGCTAGCGGGAGCTCCTACAATGAGCAGTTCTTC. Translated, it gives CAGASGSSYNEQFF.

This clone has just one count. The CDR3 sequence is CASSQVGQGSDTQYF. CDR3 nucleotide sequence: TGCGCCAGCAGCCAAGTGGGACAGGGGTCAGATACGCAGTATTTT. V usage is TRBV4-1 and J usage is TRBJ2-3; 10 bases agree with TRBD1. Germline V gene lookup returns CDR1 MGHRA and CDR2 YSYEKL. Trimming removed 1 base from V and 4 bases from J; junction bases left unmatched: 2. This CDR3 has 15 amino acids.

The rearrangement links TRBV18 to TRBJ1-1; the match to TRBD1 covers 9 bases. The CDR3 covers 14 residues. Looked up from germline, CDR1 is KGHSH and CDR2 is LQKENI. V was pared by 6 bases and J by 6 bases, with 8 bases of the junction left unmatched. The CDR3 here is CASSSTGGVAEAFF. The CDR3 DNA sequence: TGTGCCAGCTCCTCGACAGGGGGAGTGGCTGAAGCTTTCTTT.

The rearrangement uses TRBV27 and TRBJ2-3, with 11 bases fitting TRBD2. Germline-derived CDR1 and CDR2 are MNHEY and SMNVEV (reference sequence). The V and J ends lost 4 bases and 1 base, in that order; junction bases with no gene match: 4. This CDR3 has 16 amino acids. The CDR3 sequence is CASSSRLAGRTDTQYF. Written as DNA, the CDR3 is TGTGCCAGCAGTTCCCGACTAGCGGGGCGCACAGATACGCAGTATTTT.

As concerns this clone: A read error likely explains this, since a far larger clone differs by one base. The rearrangement links TRBV28 to TRBJ2-7; 10 nucleotides line up with TRBD2. V lost 5 bases and J lost 0; bases outside the gene matches: 7. Germline V gene sequence: CDR1 MDHEN, CDR2 SYDVKM. The CDR3 is made up of 16 amino acids. The CDR3 sequence is CASSLPTSGLSYEQYF. DNA for the CDR3: TGTGCCAGCAGTCTACCGACTAGCGGGCTCTCCTACGAGCAGTACTTC.

The gene calls are TRBV29-1 and TRBJ2-7, with 7 bases that match TRBD2. V lost 6 bases and J lost 0; bases outside the gene matches: 8. CDR1 and CDR2 (germline): SQVTM, ANQGSEA. The CDR3 totals 14 residues. In nucleotides, the CDR3 is TGCAGCGTGACCAGGGACTATAACTCCTACGAGCAGTACTTC. Residues: CSVTRDYNSYEQYF.

Only a few counts were recorded for this clone. V gene TRBV19 combines with J gene TRBJ1-6; maybe TRBD1 (6 bases). V lost 10 bases and J 0 bases, leaving 16 bases between the germline ends. Germline V gene sequence: CDR1 LNHDA, CDR2 SQIVND (reference sequence). The CDR3 runs 16 residues. The CDR3 nucleotides are TGTGCCACTACCGGGGGGCAAAGCTCCTATAATTCACCCCTCCACTTT. As protein: CATTGGQSSYNSPLHF.

The chain carries TRBV18 and TRBJ1-6; possible D gene TRBD1, 6 bases. V was trimmed by 6 bases and J by 3 bases, leaving 12 bases between them. Germline-derived CDR1 and CDR2 are KGHSH and LQKENI. The CDR3 totals 15 residues. The CDR3 sequence is CASSPRQDYNSPLHF. The CDR3 nucleotides are TGTGCCAGCTCTCCTCGACAGGACTATAATTCACCCCTCCACTTT.

This sequence joins TRBV28 and TRBJ2-5; D is unresolved. The assigned J gene may be wrong: the sequence end matches TRBJ2-7 better. This CDR3 is built from 13 residues. Germline CDR1 is MDHEN and CDR2 is SYDVKM. The CDR3 DNA follows: TGTGCCAGCAGTTTCGCTAGAGGCTACGAGCAGTACTTC. It translates to CASSFARGYEQYF.

The CDR3 here is CASSLAGAKETQYF. Here the CDR3 DNA reads TGTGCCAGCAGCTTAGCGGGGGCCAAAGAGACCCAGTACTTC. The chain couples TRBV7-9 to TRBJ2-5, with D possibly matching TRBD1 (6 bases). The CDR3 extends over 14 amino acids. Trimming pared 0 bases from V and 3 bases from J, leaving 8 bases between. Germline CDR1 SEHNR, CDR2 FQNEAQ (reference sequence).